One sample yielded the 15 T cell receptor beta chains listed below, sequenced in a study of T-cell memory formation after mild COVID-19. In TCRdb, the 5' RACE reads were re-called with MiXCR into one record per CDR3 protein. This sample has 300,000 to 400,000 distinct CDR3 sequences; approximately 15% occur once, and the top ten carry roughly 22%. The sample comprised PBMCs or a T cell subset sorted from them (not recorded which). The receptor source for this set is a man between 18 and 35 years old who had mild COVID-19 (a few samples of this study predate the infection). Cell type and time point are not known.

Only a few counts were recorded for this clonotype. J is TRBJ2-1 and V is TRBV29-1; the D call may be TRBD1 or TRBD2 (5 bases each). V was shortened by 4 bases and J by 9 bases, with 19 bases between the two germline ends. The CDR3 length is 14 residues. Germline-derived CDR1 and CDR2 are SQVTM and ANQGSEA. The CDR3 loop is CSVGRGVPWGEQFF. Written as DNA, the CDR3 is TGCAGCGTTGGTAGAGGGGTCCCGTGGGGTGAGCAGTTCTTC.

The rearrangement uses TRBV20-1 and TRBJ2-7; TRBD1 matches 9 bases. Trimming at V came to 4 bases and at J to 2 bases, leaving 9 bases not matched to a gene. The CDR3 loop spans 15 amino acids. Germline V gene sequence: CDR1 DFQATT, CDR2 SNEGSKA (reference sequence). The CDR3 DNA is TGCAGTGCTACGAACCGGGGACAGGGAGCCTACGAGCAGTACTTC. It translates to CSATNRGQGAYEQYF.

The genes are TRBV29-1 and TRBJ2-5, with a tentative D call TRBD2 (6 bases). Germline V gene data show CDR1 as SQVTM and CDR2 as ANQGSEA. The CDR3 loop spans 14 amino acids. Trimming removed 5 bases from V and 0 bases from J, with 13 bases in between. The CDR3 loop is CSVRSRGYQETQYF. CDR3 nucleotide sequence: TGCAGCGTTCGAAGTCGGGGGTACCAAGAGACCCAGTACTTC.

This clonotype was found a few times. The rearrangement links TRBV5-1 to TRBJ2-5, with 7 bases fitting TRBD1. The trim removed 3 bases at V and 5 bases at J, leaving 10 bases unmatched. Germline CDR1 reads SGHRS; CDR2 reads YFSETQ. The CDR3 consists of 15 residues. The CDR3 coding sequence is TGCGCCAGCAGCTCCGCTACAGGGGAGTACGAGACCCAGTACTTC. Translating it yields CASSSATGEYETQYF. Variable domain in full (rest from reference TRBV5-1 and TRBJ2-5): KAGVTQTPRYLIKTRGQQVTLSCSPISGHRSVSWYQQTPGQGLQFLFEYFSETQRNKGNFPGRFSGRQFSNSRSEMNVSTLELGDSALYLCASSSATGEYETQYFGPGTRLLVL.

This clonotype came up a few times. The V gene is TRBV7-8, the J gene TRBJ2-7, with 10 bases fitting TRBD1. This CDR3 region has 15 residues. The germline gives CDR1 SGHVS, CDR2 FQNEAQ. With 3 bases clipped from V and 5 bases from J, the junction kept 7 bases outside the gene matches. CDR3 bases: TGTGCCAGCAGCTTTGACAGGGGGCGGGTTAACGAGCAGTACGTC. It codes for CASSFDRGRVNEQYV.

The table lists this clonotype with a few counts. V gene TRBV9 combines with J gene TRBJ2-1; 9 bases match TRBD1. Per the germline V gene, CDR1 is SGDLS and CDR2 is YYNGEE. Trimming at V came to 1 base and at J to 9 bases, leaving 5 bases not matched to a gene. This CDR3 is 14 amino acids long. CDR3 sequence reads: CASSVLQGASEQFF. The CDR3 DNA is TGTGCCAGCAGCGTATTACAGGGGGCTTCTGAGCAGTTCTTC.

This clonotype was seen more than once but under ten times. The chain is built from TRBV19 and TRBJ2-3; D gene unclear. The CDR3 totals 19 residues. Between the trimmed V and J ends, which lost 1 base and 0 bases, there was a span of 20 bases. The germline gives CDR1 LNHDA, CDR2 SQIVND (reference sequence). The CDR3 nucleotides are TGTGCCAGTAGTATAGCGGTAGGCGGCGGATTTACTAGCACAGATACGCAGTATTTT. As protein: CASSIAVGGGFTSTDTQYF.

This clonotype was found a few times. The rearrangement uses TRBV4-3 and TRBJ2-1; either TRBD1 or TRBD2 may supply D (6 bases each). Deletions cut 4 bases from V and 9 bases from J, with 13 bases between. CDR3 length: 13 amino acids. The V gene's germline CDR1 is LGHNA and CDR2 YSLEER. In DNA, the CDR3 is TGCGCCAGCAGCCCATTTGGAGGGGGTGAGCAGTTCTTC. Translation gives CASSPFGGGEQFF.

This clonotype was seen a few times. This chain connects TRBV10-1 to TRBJ2-3, with D perhaps assigned TRBD1 or TRBD2 (5 bases each). The CDR3 is made up of 14 amino acids. The germline V gene encodes CDR1 WNHNN and CDR2 SYGVQD (reference sequence). With 3 bases removed from V and 5 bases from J, the gap between germline ends came to 12 bases. CDR3 residues: CASSDRGMLDTQYF. In DNA, the CDR3 is TGCGCCAGCAGTGACCGGGGCATGCTAGATACGCAGTATTTT.

This clonotype was detected only a few times. The chain has TRBV12-3 or TRBV12-4 and TRBJ2-5, with 8 bases that match TRBD2. The junction had 5 bases not matched to a gene; V was cut back by 3 bases and J by 2 bases. The CDR3 runs 15 residues. CDR3 nucleotide sequence: TGTGCCAGCAGTTTGCTAGCGGGCCAACAAGAGACCCAGTACTTC. Residues: CASSLLAGQQETQYF.

This clonotype occurred a few times. The chain has TRBV10-3 and TRBJ2-5; D is perhaps TRBD2 (6 bases). Trimming left V 0 bases short and J 5 bases short, with 16 bases between. The CDR3 spans 16 residues. Germline V gene data show CDR1 as ENHRY and CDR2 as SYGVKD. CDR3 protein: CAISESGGAGRETQYF. CDR3 nucleotides: TGTGCCATCAGTGAGTCAGGAGGGGCCGGGCGGGAGACCCAGTACTTC.

V and J are TRBV7-6 and TRBJ2-2; TRBD1 matches 10 bases. The CDR3 loop spans 16 amino acids. Germline assignment: CDR1 SGHVS and CDR2 FNYEAQ. V trimming: 10 bases; J trimming: 3 bases; junction bases outside the gene matches: 11. In DNA, the CDR3 is TGTGCCATCAGTTCCCGGGACAGGGGTTACACCGGGGAGCTGTTTTTT. It codes for CAISSRDRGYTGELFF.

This clonotype occurred many times. The chain uses TRBV29-1 and TRBJ1-3; D is unresolved. Trimming left V 6 bases short and J 4 bases short, with 10 bases between. Germline assignment: CDR1 SQVTM and CDR2 ANQGSEA. The CDR3 contains 12 residues. The CDR3 loop is CSVRTLGNTIYF. Written as DNA, the CDR3 is TGCAGCGTGAGGACTCTGGGAAACACCATATATTTT.

This clonotype appeared a few times. The CDR3 DNA reads as TGTGCCATCAGTGTCGGACAGGCTGCTTCTGGGGCCAACGTCCTGACTTTC. This gives the protein CAISVGQAASGANVLTF. This rearrangement joins TRBV10-3 to TRBJ2-6; 7 bases fit TRBD1. The germline CDR1 and CDR2 sequences are ENHRY and SYGVKD. The CDR3 is made up of 17 amino acids. V dropped 4 bases and J dropped 1; count of bases not matched to a gene: 7.

The chain couples TRBV7-2 to TRBJ1-1, with D perhaps matching TRBD1 (5 bases). The CDR3 is 15 amino acids. Trimming pared 4 bases from V and 0 bases from J, leaving 12 bases between. Germline V gene lookup returns CDR1 SGHTA and CDR2 FQGNSA. The CDR3 DNA reads TGTGCCAGCAGCTCGGCTGGGACGGTGAACACTGAAGCTTTCTTT. This codes for CASSSAGTVNTEAFF.